Sequencing of this T cell receptor beta chain was carried out in a study of control samples from healthy donors and cancer patients. The repertoire was sequenced with immunoSEQ multiplex PCR; TCRdb's copy has only in-frame clones and lacks some. The data show 120,000 to 150,000 clones, roughly 89% seen once. After removal of 6 bases from V and 15 bases from J, the junction contained 16 bases not matched to a gene. In germline, CDR1 is MNHNY, CDR2 SVGAGI (reference sequence). There are 14 residues in the CDR3. This clone was observed once. The receptor's source is a young man in good health. The V gene is TRBV6-6, the J gene TRBJ1-3; 8 nucleotides agree with TRBD1. Sequenced material: blood. The CDR3 bases are TGTGCCAGCAGCCAAGTAGGGACAGGCCTACCTCGATATTTT. Translated, it gives CASSQVGTGLPRYF.